This T cell receptor beta chain was sequenced for a study of blood T cell repertoires in COVID-19. Study information: From the United States, Italy and Spain came samples of acute and convalescent COVID-19. Nucleic acid was either cDNA or gDNA, and it came from T cells, B-cell-depleted T cells, or PBMCs.

As processed by the authors: Using reference gene primer amplification, nucleated cell counts were estimated. Data came from immunoSEQ multiplex PCR; TCRdb stores just in-frame clones and leaves some out. The D gene and trimming were derived from the DNA, and the V and J assignments and clone size from that table. This table has roughly 32,000 clones, roughly 80% appearing once. The CDR3 has 16 residues. The V end lost 1 base, the J end lost 4 bases, and 16 bases lay between the germline ends. Germline-derived CDR1 and CDR2 are SGHTA and FQGNSA. The source material was peripheral blood. This clonotype was obtained from a human donor in a cohort sampled during active COVID-19. The chain is built from TRBV7-2 and TRBJ2-5; TRBD2 might be the D (6 bases). The CDR3 DNA sequence: TGTGCCAGCAGCTTAGATTCCGGGGGATGGGGAGAGACCCAGTACTTC. The encoded protein is CASSLDSGGWGETQYF.